The entry below gives a single TCR beta chain sequence along with its context. The data derive from a study of blood T cell repertoires in COVID-19. At the level of the study: The cDNA or gDNA used as material had been derived from T cells, B-cell-depleted T cells, or PBMCs.

Germline loops: CDR1 MNHEY, CDR2 SVGAGI. The V gene lost 3 bases and the J gene lost 0 bases, with 11 bases spanning the gap. This CDR3 has 15 residues. Authors' analysis steps: Reference gene primer amplification gave estimated nucleated cell counts. Repertoires were generated with immunoSEQ multiplex PCR, while TCRdb's copy carries only in-frame clones and drops some. The V and J calls and clone size were taken over from that table, and D and trimming were inferred from the DNA. The data contain approximately 130,000 clones, 80% to 85% of them singletons. This chain uses TRBV6-5 with TRBJ1-1, with a possible D match to TRBD1 (5 bases). This TCR was sampled from a woman aged 55 to 70 with active or convalescent COVID-19. The source material was peripheral blood. CDR3 nucleotide sequence: TGTGCCAGCAGTTATAGGGGTTGGTTGAACACTGAAGCTTTCTTT. It yields the protein CASSYRGWLNTEAFF.